Ten or more counts support the clone carrying this T cell receptor (beta chain). Its matching antigen is unknown. The ends were cut back, 2 bases at V and 4 bases at J, with 11 bases in the middle. Germline CDR1 DFQATT, CDR2 SNEGSKA (reference sequence). There are 13 residues in the CDR3. The definition of stable Graves' hyperthyroidism was no ophthalmopathy progression within 18 months. Each patient was aged 18 to 65 and had newly diagnosed hyperthyroidism of under 2 months' duration. The source of the sample is a study of T cells in Graves' hyperthyroidism and ophthalmopathy. General study points: Among clonotypes expanded in thyroid above 0.001, most were also found in blood.

It was RNA transcripts that yielded the amplified TCR beta CDR3 regions. HTBI primers drove first-round RT-PCR of the TCR CDR3. Each CDR3 protein is one row after TCRdb ran MiXCR on the multiplex PCR reads. The data show some 400,000 distinct CDR3 sequences, around 14% seen once. The chain has TRBV20-1 and TRBJ1-1, with a tentative D call TRBD1 (5 bases). The receptor comes from a woman aged 60-70 years with Graves' hyperthyroidism. Material for sequencing was blood. The CDR3 here is CSARRGISTEAFF. Written as DNA, the CDR3 is TGCAGTGCTAGACGGGGGATCAGCACTGAAGCTTTCTTT.